This T cell receptor beta chain derives from a study of identical twins. Study-level points and caveats: Memory repertoires lacked the insertion deficit that abundant cord blood beta clonotypes showed. Excess low generation probability was seen in twin-shared out-of-frame alpha sequences.

The ends lost 0 bases at V and 5 bases at J; junction bases unmatched: 5. Germline-derived CDR1 and CDR2 are SGDLS and YYNGEE. This CDR3 is built from 15 residues. TCRdb fed the 5' RACE reads into MiXCR, producing one record per CDR3 protein. The table has fewer than 900,000 distinct CDR3 sequences, 21% seen once; the top ten hold approximately 4.3%. This clonotype was counted between two and nine times. Its antigen is currently unknown. This same sample was also part of a study on T cells expressing NK-cell markers. That source reports: The TCR beta repertoires were obtained from sorted CD3+CD56+NKG2C+, CD3+CD56+NKG2C- and CD3+CD56-NKG2C+ T cells.

The TCR comes from a young woman in good health. Sequences were obtained from PBMCs. The V gene is TRBV9, the J gene TRBJ2-5, with TRBD2 matching over 9 bases. This CDR3 is CASSVDTSGRETQYF. CDR3 nucleotides: TGTGCCAGCAGCGTAGATACTAGCGGGCGGGAGACCCAGTACTTC.